Listed here are 28 T cell receptor beta chains from one sample, sequenced in a study of patients and donors after allogeneic stem cell transplantation. TCRdb used MiXCR to reprocess the RT-PCR reads, holding one entry per CDR3 protein. The sample consists of 920,000 or so distinct CDR3 sequences, about 20% of them appearing once. The sequenced sample was blood, either unsorted or a sorted T cell fraction (not recorded which). The receptor source for this set is a human donor who was either an allogeneic HSCT recipient or a stem cell or donor lymphocyte infusion donor (not recorded which). It is not recorded whose cells these are; they may come from a transplant donor.

This sequence joins TRBV7-2 and TRBJ1-3, with 7 bases lining up with TRBD1. Trimming took 5 bases from V and 4 from J; bases not matched to a gene: 8. Germline V gene sequence: CDR1 SGHTA, CDR2 FQGNSA. This CDR3 is built from 15 residues. CDR3 region: CASSQQGGAGNTIYF. The CDR3 DNA sequence: TGTGCCAGCAGCCAGCAGGGGGGGGCCGGAAACACCATATATTTT.

This clonotype turned up a few times. The rearrangement joins TRBV5-4 to TRBJ1-1; a possible D gene is TRBD1 (6 bases). This CDR3 comprises 15 residues. Germline V lookup: CDR1 SGHNT, CDR2 YYREEE (reference sequence). V lost 5 bases and J lost 1, with 15 bases in between. The CDR3 spells CASRPQGPGNTEAFF. CDR3 sequence (DNA): TGTGCCAGCAGACCCCAGGGGCCTGGGAACACTGAAGCTTTCTTT. The variable domain in full, with the rest retrieved from reference TRBV5-4 and TRBJ1-1, is ETGVTQSPTHLIKTRGQQVTLRCSSQSGHNTVSWYQQALGQGPQFIFQYYREEENGRGNFPPRFSGLQFPNYSSELNVNALELDDSALYLCASRPQGPGNTEAFFGQGTRLTVV.

The chain combines TRBV4-2 with TRBJ2-2; D call uncertain. Germline CDR1 LGHNA, CDR2 YNFKEQ. This CDR3 contains 17 residues. V was trimmed by 1 base and J by 0 bases, leaving 12 bases between them. CDR3 protein: CASSQGPGGTNTGELFF. The CDR3 DNA is TGTGCCAGCAGCCAAGGACCGGGCGGCACGAACACCGGGGAGCTGTTTTTT.

The rearrangement links TRBV2 to TRBJ1-1; the D is unclear. V dropped 6 bases and J dropped 7 bases, with 12 bases sitting between them. Germline lookup yields CDR1 SNHLY and CDR2 FYNNEI. CDR3 length: 12 residues. DNA of the CDR3: TGTGCCAGCAGGGGTATTCGGGTTGAAGCTTTCTTT. As protein: CASRGIRVEAFF.

The chain has TRBV20-1 and TRBJ2-7; tentative D call: TRBD2 (5 bases). The CDR3 has 14 amino acids. Germline-derived CDR1 and CDR2 are DFQATT and SNEGSKA (reference sequence). V lost 3 bases and J lost 1, with 13 bases in between. CDR3 region: CSARTLETSYEQYF. The CDR3 DNA reads TGCAGTGCTAGGACACTAGAGACGTCCTACGAGCAGTACTTC.

This chain links TRBV20-1 with TRBJ2-5; D is unresolved. There are 11 residues in the CDR3. With 7 bases removed from V and 5 bases from J, the gap between germline ends came to 11 bases. From germline, CDR1 is DFQATT and CDR2 SNEGSKA (reference sequence). CDR3 bases: TGCAGTGTCAAACTGAAGGAGACCCAGTACTTC. Translation: CSVKLKETQYF.

V and J are TRBV18 and TRBJ2-3; 9 positions agree with TRBD1. The CDR3 is made up of 14 amino acids. Germline V lookup: CDR1 KGHSH, CDR2 LQKENI. The V and J ends lost 6 bases and 4 bases, in that order; junction bases with no gene match: 5. As DNA, the CDR3 is TGTGCCAGCTCCGGGACAGGGCCGTCAGATACGCAGTATTTT. This gives the protein CASSGTGPSDTQYF.

Note on this clonotype: The junction differs from germline at one of its ends, possibly a read error. V is TRBV11-2 and J is TRBJ2-4; D is possibly TRBD1 or TRBD2 (6 bases each). This CDR3 contains 16 residues. Germline V gene lookup returns CDR1 SGHAT and CDR2 FQNNGV. CDR3 protein: CASTLLPVGRTDIQYF. The DNA of the CDR3 is TGTGCCAGCACCTTACTCCCTGTGGGGAGGACAGACATTCAGTACTTC.

The chain recombines TRBV24-1 with TRBJ2-3; 7 nucleotides line up with TRBD2. The CDR3 covers 13 residues. The trim removed 1 base at V and 8 bases at J, leaving 2 bases unmatched. Germline V gene data show CDR1 as KGHDR and CDR2 as SFDVKD. This chain's CDR3 is CATSDFREGTQYF. DNA for the CDR3: TGTGCCACCAGTGATTTTAGGGAGGGTACGCAGTATTTT.

The gene calls are TRBV20-1 and TRBJ2-2; no definite D call. The CDR3 is made up of 15 amino acids. CDR1 and CDR2 from the germline V gene are DFQATT and SNEGSKA (reference sequence). V shed 3 bases and J shed 6 bases, with 17 bases lying between them. DNA of the CDR3: TGCAGTGCTAGCAGACTGACGACCGGGTCCGGGGAGCTGTTTTTT. This gives the protein CSASRLTTGSGELFF.

The J gene is TRBJ2-7, the V gene TRBV4-2; TRBD2 aligns across 8 bases. V shed 0 bases and J 6 bases; nucleotides not matched to a gene: 4. CDR1 and CDR2 (germline): LGHNA, YNFKEQ. The CDR3 runs 14 residues. CDR3 bases: TGTGCCAGCAGCCAAGATAAGGCGGGGGGCGAGCAGTACTTC. Translation: CASSQDKAGGEQYF.

The chain joins TRBV20-1 to TRBJ1-5; 10 bases line up with TRBD1. The CDR3 is 15 amino acids. CDR1 and CDR2 (germline): DFQATT, SNEGSKA (reference sequence). Trimming cost V 3 bases and J 4 bases; bases outside gene matches: 6. Here the CDR3 DNA reads TGCAGTGCTAGCGGACAGGGGGGTTCAAATCAGCCCCAGCATTTT. Translated: CSASGQGGSNQPQHF.

This chain uses TRBV9 with TRBJ2-2, with 7 positions matching TRBD2. Germline CDR1 and CDR2: SGDLS and YYNGEE. The ends lost 1 base at V and 6 bases at J; junction bases unmatched: 6. This CDR3 has 15 residues. The CDR3 sequence is CASSVWAGEAGELFF. CDR3 in DNA: TGTGCCAGCAGCGTATGGGCGGGAGAGGCCGGGGAGCTGTTTTTT.

This clonotype appeared a few times. V gene TRBV25-1 combines with J gene TRBJ2-7, with unresolved D. The CDR3 spans 13 residues. V lost 2 bases, J lost 6 bases, and 11 bases lay in between. Germline V gene sequence: CDR1 MGHDK, CDR2 SYGVNS. The CDR3 sequence: CASSETPLGEQYF. The DNA for the CDR3 is TGTGCCAGCAGTGAAACCCCCTTAGGCGAGCAGTACTTC.

The chain carries TRBV4-2 and TRBJ1-1; D gene ambiguous. The ends were cut back, 1 base at V and 4 bases at J, with 10 bases in the middle. The CDR3 has 14 residues. Germline V gene sequence: CDR1 LGHNA, CDR2 YNFKEQ. CDR3 region: CASSQGLDSTEAFF. The CDR3 DNA follows: TGTGCCAGCAGCCAAGGTCTGGATAGCACTGAAGCTTTCTTT.

This clonotype was detected a few times. V gene TRBV18 combines with J gene TRBJ2-1; 7 bases match TRBD2. Germline trimming cut 2 bases from V and 11 bases from J; bases unmatched to any gene: 12. This CDR3 contains 15 residues. CDR1 is KGHSH and CDR2 is LQKENI in the germline V gene. The CDR3 protein is CASSPAGASPMQQFF. The CDR3 nucleotides read TGTGCCAGCTCACCAGCGGGAGCCTCTCCAATGCAGCAGTTCTTC.

This chain links TRBV7-2 with TRBJ1-2; 9 nucleotides line up with TRBD1. The CDR3 is 14 amino acids. With 5 bases clipped from V and 8 bases from J, the junction kept 9 bases outside the gene matches. CDR1 is SGHTA and CDR2 is FQGNSA in the germline V gene. The CDR3: CASSPRTGEIGYTF. Written as DNA, the CDR3 is TGTGCCAGCAGCCCCCGGACAGGGGAAATCGGCTACACCTTC.

This clonotype showed up just a few times. V usage is TRBV20-1 and J usage is TRBJ1-5, with no clear D. The CDR3 is made up of 16 amino acids. Germline loops: CDR1 DFQATT, CDR2 SNEGSKA (reference sequence). V dropped 2 bases and J dropped 7 bases, with 21 bases sitting between them. In DNA, the CDR3 is TGCAGTGCTAGATCCACCTTTCCGGGCCCGGCACAGCCCCAGCATTTT. This gives the protein CSARSTFPGPAQPQHF.

J is TRBJ1-4 and V is TRBV20-1; tentatively, D is TRBD1 (6 bases). CDR1 and CDR2 from the germline V gene are DFQATT and SNEGSKA (reference sequence). V was cut by 2 bases and J by 8 bases, with 9 bases left in between. The CDR3 length is 12 residues. CDR3: CSARRGIEKLFF. The DNA for the CDR3 is TGCAGTGCTAGAAGGGGGATAGAAAAACTGTTTTTT.

About this clonotype itself: An end of the junction does not agree with germline; a read error may underlie this. The chain carries TRBV5-5 and TRBJ1-5, with 12 bases fitting TRBD1. Looked up from germline, CDR1 is SGHKS and CDR2 is YYEKEE (reference sequence). CDR3 size: 17 residues. CDR3 protein: CASRLGQGAGSNQPQHF. The CDR3 region has the DNA TGTGCCAGCAGATTGGGACAGGGGGCGGGAAGCAATCAGCCCCAGCATTTT.

The V gene is TRBV18, the J gene TRBJ2-1; TRBD2 is a possible D gene (5 bases). The CDR3 loop spans 16 amino acids. Deletions cut 3 bases from V and 3 bases from J, with 15 bases between. Germline values: CDR1 KGHSH, CDR2 LQKENI. CDR3 region: CASSPLREGNYNEQFF. The CDR3, as DNA: TGTGCCAGCTCACCCCTGAGAGAGGGTAACTACAATGAGCAGTTCTTC.

This clonotype has ten or more counts. The gene calls are TRBV9 and TRBJ2-7; possibly TRBD1 for D (7 bases). The CDR3 extends over 14 amino acids. Germline V gene data show CDR1 as SGDLS and CDR2 as YYNGEE. The germline V and J ends were trimmed by 0 bases and 4 bases, with 11 bases remaining between them. CDR3 nucleotide sequence: TGTGCCAGCAGCGTAGGACAGGGAGGATACGAGCAGTACTTC. Its protein is CASSVGQGGYEQYF.

This chain uses TRBV5-1 with TRBJ2-6; D gene ambiguous. V lost 0 bases, J lost 0 bases, and 10 bases lay in between. This CDR3 comprises 17 residues. CDR1 is SGHRS and CDR2 is YFSETQ in the germline V gene. CDR3 nucleotide sequence: TGCGCCAGCAGCTTGGAAAGGTTGGGCTCTGGGGCCAACGTCCTGACTTTC. This translates into CASSLERLGSGANVLTF.

The genes are TRBV20-1 and TRBJ2-5; a possible D gene is TRBD2 (6 bases). Germline V gives CDR1 DFQATT, CDR2 SNEGSKA (reference sequence). The germline V and J ends were trimmed by 6 bases and 1 base, with 18 bases remaining between them. This CDR3 has 15 residues. CDR3 amino acids: CSAADGSKIQETQYF. The CDR3 nucleotides are TGCAGTGCCGCGGACGGGAGTAAAATCCAAGAGACCCAGTACTTC.

This clonotype was observed a handful of times. V and J are TRBV6-2 or TRBV6-3 and TRBJ1-5; D is perhaps TRBD1 (5 bases). V was trimmed by 5 bases and J by 2 bases, leaving 10 bases between them. The CDR3 is made up of 14 amino acids. CDR1 is MNHEY, CDR2 SVGEGT, per germline. The CDR3 coding sequence is TGTGCCAGCAGTCCTAGGGACCGCAATCAGCCCCAGCATTTT. Amino acid sequence: CASSPRDRNQPQHF.

The V gene is TRBV7-2, the J gene TRBJ2-3, with 12 bases lining up with TRBD2. There are 15 residues in the CDR3. Germline V CDR1 and CDR2: SGHTA, FQGNSA. V dropped 4 bases and J dropped 5; count of bases not matched to a gene: 4. The CDR3 region has the DNA TGTGCCAGCAGCTCTAGCGGGGGGGCCAGAGATACGCAGTATTTT. Protein: CASSSSGGARDTQYF.

This clonotype has only a few counts. The chain uses TRBV7-9 and TRBJ1-4; no reliable D call. V lost 5 bases to trimming and J lost 2 bases, with 15 bases between them. The CDR3 length is 16 residues. In germline, CDR1 is SEHNR, CDR2 FQNEAQ (reference sequence). The CDR3 bases are TGTGCCAGCAGCCCCAGGAACCTTGGGACTAATGAAAAACTGTTTTTT. It codes for CASSPRNLGTNEKLFF.

This clonotype was seen more than once but under ten times. This chain joins TRBV30 and TRBJ2-2; no firm D call. This CDR3 region has 11 residues. Germline CDR1 GTSNPN, CDR2 SVGIG (reference sequence). Trimming removed 5 bases from V and 3 bases from J, with 4 bases in between. CDR3 amino acids: CAWDYTGELFF. The CDR3 nucleotides are TGTGCCTGGGACTACACCGGGGAGCTGTTTTTT.